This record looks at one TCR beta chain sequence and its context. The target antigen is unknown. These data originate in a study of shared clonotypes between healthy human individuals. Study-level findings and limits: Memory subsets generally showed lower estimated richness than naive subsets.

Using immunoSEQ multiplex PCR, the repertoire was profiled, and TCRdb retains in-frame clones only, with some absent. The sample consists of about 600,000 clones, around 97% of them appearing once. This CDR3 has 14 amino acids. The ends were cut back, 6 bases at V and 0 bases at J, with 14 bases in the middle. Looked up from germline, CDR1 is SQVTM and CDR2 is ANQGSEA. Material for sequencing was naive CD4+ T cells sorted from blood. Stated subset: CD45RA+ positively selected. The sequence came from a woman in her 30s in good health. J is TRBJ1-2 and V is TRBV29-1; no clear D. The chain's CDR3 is CSVTGSRTNYGYTF. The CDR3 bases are TGCAGCGTCACCGGGTCCCGGACTAACTATGGCTACACCTTC.